What follows is one T cell receptor beta chain and its context. CDR1 and CDR2 from the germline V gene are MNHEY and SVGAGI. V lost 6 bases, J lost 8 bases, and 16 bases lay in between. CDR3 size: 13 residues. This entry belongs to a study of shared clonotypes between healthy human individuals. Study-level information: Each donor's CD4 naive and CD4 memory cells filled three plates apiece, CD8 naive two, and CD8 memory one.

The genomic DNA of each subset was split evenly across several immunoSEQ plates. The repertoire was sequenced with immunoSEQ multiplex PCR; TCRdb's copy has only in-frame clones and lacks some. Among some 1,900,000 clones, about 95% were seen once, and the ten largest hold roughly 1.2%. It was CD45RO-negative cells, positively selected for CCR7, that made up naive CD8 cells, with terminally differentiated effector memory CD45RA+ cells excluded. All donors were healthy HIV-negative adults lacking recent acute infections or vaccinations. The sequenced sample was naive CD8+ T cells sorted from blood. The origin of this receptor is a man in his late teens or twenties in good health. The chain joins TRBV6-5 to TRBJ1-2; D is undetermined. The DNA for the CDR3 is TGTGCCAGCAGCACGAGTTATTGGCGGGGCTACACCTTC. This gives the protein CASSTSYWRGYTF.